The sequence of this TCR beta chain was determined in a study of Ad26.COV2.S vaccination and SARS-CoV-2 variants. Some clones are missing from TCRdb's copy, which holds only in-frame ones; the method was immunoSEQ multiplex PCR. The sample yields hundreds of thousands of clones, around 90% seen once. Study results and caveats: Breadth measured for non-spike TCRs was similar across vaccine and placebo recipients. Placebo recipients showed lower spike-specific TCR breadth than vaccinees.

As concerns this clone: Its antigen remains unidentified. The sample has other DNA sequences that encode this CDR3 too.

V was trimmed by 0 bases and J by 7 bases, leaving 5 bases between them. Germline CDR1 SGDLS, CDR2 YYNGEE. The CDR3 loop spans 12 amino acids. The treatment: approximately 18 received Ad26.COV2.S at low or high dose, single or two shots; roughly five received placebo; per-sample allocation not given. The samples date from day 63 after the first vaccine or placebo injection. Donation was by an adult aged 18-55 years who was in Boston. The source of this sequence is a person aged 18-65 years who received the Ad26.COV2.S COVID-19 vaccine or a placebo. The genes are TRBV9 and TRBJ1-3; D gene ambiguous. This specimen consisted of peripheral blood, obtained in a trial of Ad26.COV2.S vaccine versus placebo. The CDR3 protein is CASSVEGNTIYF. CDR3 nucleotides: TGTGCCAGCAGCGTAGAAGGGAACACCATATATTTT. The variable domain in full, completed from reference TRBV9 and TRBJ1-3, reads DSGVTQTPKHLITATGQRVTLRCSPRSGDLSVYWYQQSLDQGLQFLIQYYNGEERAKGNILERFSAQQFPDLHSELNLSSLELGDSALYFCASSVEGNTIYFGEGSWLTVV.